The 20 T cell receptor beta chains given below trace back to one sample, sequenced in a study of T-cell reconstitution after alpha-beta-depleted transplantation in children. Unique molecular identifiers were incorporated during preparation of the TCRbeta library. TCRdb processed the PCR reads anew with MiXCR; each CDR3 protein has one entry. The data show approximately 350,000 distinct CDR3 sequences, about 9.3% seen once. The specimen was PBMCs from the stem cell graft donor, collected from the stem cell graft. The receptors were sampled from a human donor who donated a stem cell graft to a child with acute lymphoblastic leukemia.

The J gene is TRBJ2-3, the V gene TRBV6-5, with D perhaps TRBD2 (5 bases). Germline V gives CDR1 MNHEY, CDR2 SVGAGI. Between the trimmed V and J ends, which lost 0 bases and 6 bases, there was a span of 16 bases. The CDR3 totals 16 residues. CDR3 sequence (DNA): TGTGCCAGCAGTTACTCTTCGGGGTCAGCCCAGGATACGCAGTATTTT. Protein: CASSYSSGSAQDTQYF.

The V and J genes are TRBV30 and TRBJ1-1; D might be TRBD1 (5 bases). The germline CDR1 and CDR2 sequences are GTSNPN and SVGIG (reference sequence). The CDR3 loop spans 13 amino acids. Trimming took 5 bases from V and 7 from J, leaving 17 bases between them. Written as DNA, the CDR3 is TGTGCCTGGGACGTCCTAGGGACTGATGAAGCTTTCTTT. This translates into CAWDVLGTDEAFF.

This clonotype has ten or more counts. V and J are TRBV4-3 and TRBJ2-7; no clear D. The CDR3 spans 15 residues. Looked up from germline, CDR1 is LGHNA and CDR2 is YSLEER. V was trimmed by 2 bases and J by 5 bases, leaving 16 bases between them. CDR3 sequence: CASSQYRAQGNEQYF. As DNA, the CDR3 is TGCGCCAGCAGCCAATACCGGGCCCAAGGGAACGAGCAGTACTTC.

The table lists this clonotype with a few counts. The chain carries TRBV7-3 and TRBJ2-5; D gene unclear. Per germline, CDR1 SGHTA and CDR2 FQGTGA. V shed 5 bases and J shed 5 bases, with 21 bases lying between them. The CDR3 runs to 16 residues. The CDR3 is CASSASSPVEGETQYF. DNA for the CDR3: TGTGCCAGCAGCGCCTCTTCCCCAGTGGAAGGGGAGACCCAGTACTTC. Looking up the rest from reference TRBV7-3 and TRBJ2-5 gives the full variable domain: GAGVSQTPSNKVTEKGKYVELRCDPISGHTALYWYRQSLGQGPEFLIYFQGTGAADDSGLPNDRFFAVRPEGSVSTLKIQRTERGDSAVYLCASSASSPVEGETQYFGPGTRLLVL.

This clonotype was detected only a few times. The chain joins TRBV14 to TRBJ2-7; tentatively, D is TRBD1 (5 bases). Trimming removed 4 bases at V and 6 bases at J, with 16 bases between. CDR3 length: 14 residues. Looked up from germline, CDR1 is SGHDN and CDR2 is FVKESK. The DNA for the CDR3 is TGTGCCAGCAGCCCCAGGGTTTTTGCGAGCGAGCAGTACTTC. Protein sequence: CASSPRVFASEQYF.

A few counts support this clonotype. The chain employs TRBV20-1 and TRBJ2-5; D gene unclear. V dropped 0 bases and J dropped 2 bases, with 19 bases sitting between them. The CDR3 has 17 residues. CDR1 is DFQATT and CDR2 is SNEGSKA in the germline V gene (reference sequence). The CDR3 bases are TGCAGTGCTAGAGATGGGTCCCAGCCGAGAGCACAAGAGACCCAGTACTTC. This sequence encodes CSARDGSQPRAQETQYF.

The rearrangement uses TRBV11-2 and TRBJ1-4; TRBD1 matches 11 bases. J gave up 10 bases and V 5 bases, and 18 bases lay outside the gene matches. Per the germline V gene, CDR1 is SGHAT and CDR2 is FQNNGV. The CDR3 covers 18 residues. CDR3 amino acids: CASSGHHPGQGVGGKLFF. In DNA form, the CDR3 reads TGTGCCAGCAGCGGCCATCACCCGGGACAGGGGGTCGGCGGAAAACTGTTTTTT. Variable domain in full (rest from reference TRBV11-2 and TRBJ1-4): EAGVAQSPRYKIIEKRQSVAFWCNPISGHATLYWYQQILGQGPKLLIQFQNNGVVDDSQLPKDRFSAERLKGVDSTLKIQPAKLEDSAVYLCASSGHHPGQGVGGKLFFGSGTQLSVL.

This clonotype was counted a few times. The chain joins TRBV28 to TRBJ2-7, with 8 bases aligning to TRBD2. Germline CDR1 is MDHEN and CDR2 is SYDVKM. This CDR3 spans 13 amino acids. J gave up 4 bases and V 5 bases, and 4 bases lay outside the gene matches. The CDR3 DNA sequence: TGTGCCAGCAGTGCGGGACTAGGTTACGAGCAGTACTTC. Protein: CASSAGLGYEQYF.

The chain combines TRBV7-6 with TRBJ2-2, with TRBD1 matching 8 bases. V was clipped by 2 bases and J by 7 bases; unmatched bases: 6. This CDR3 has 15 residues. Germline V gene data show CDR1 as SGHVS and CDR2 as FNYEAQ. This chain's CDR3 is CASSLRQGARGELFF. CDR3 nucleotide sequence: TGTGCCAGCAGCTTAAGGCAGGGGGCGCGCGGGGAGCTGTTTTTT.

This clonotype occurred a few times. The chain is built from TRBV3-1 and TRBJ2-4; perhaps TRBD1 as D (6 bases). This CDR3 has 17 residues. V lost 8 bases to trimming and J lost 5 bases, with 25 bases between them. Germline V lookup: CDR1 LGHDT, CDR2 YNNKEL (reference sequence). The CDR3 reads CASPFSWGTGIENIQYF. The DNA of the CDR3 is TGTGCCAGCCCTTTCTCCTGGGGAACAGGGATTGAAAACATTCAGTACTTC.

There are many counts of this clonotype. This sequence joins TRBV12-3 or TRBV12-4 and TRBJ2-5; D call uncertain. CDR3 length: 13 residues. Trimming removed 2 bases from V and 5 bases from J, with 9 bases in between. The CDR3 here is CASSLRHGETQYF. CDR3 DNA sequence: TGTGCCAGCAGTTTACGGCATGGGGAGACCCAGTACTTC.

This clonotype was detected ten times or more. The CDR3 is CATSGVGPNGDEQFF. The CDR3 bases are TGTGCCACCAGCGGGGTCGGGCCCAATGGGGATGAGCAGTTCTTC. The chain has TRBV24-1 and TRBJ2-1, with D possibly being TRBD2 (5 bases). CDR3 length equals 15 residues. The germline V gene encodes CDR1 KGHDR and CDR2 SFDVKD. The V end lost 7 bases, the J end lost 8 bases, and 20 bases lay between the germline ends.

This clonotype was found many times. CDR3 region: CASSGQGVLTEAFF. The DNA of the CDR3 is TGCGCCAGCAGCGGACAGGGGGTGCTTACTGAAGCTTTCTTT. This chain links TRBV5-1 with TRBJ1-1; 10 bases agree with TRBD1. Germline CDR1 and CDR2: SGHRS and YFSETQ. The ends lost 4 bases at V and 5 bases at J; junction bases unmatched: 5. The CDR3 loop spans 14 amino acids.

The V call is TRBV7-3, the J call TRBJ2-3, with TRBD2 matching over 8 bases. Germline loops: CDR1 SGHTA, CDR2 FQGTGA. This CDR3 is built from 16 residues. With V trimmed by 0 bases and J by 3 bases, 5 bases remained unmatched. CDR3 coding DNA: TGTGCCAGCAGCTTAACACTAGCGGAGACGACAGATACGCAGTATTTT. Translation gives CASSLTLAETTDTQYF.

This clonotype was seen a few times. For the CDR3, the DNA is TGCAGTGCTAGAGATCGGGGTACCAATGAGCAGTTCTTC. Protein product: CSARDRGTNEQFF. The rearrangement joins TRBV20-1 to TRBJ2-1; D is perhaps TRBD2 (5 bases). Trimming took 0 bases from V and 6 from J, leaving 9 bases between them. Germline V gene sequence: CDR1 DFQATT, CDR2 SNEGSKA (reference sequence). The CDR3 spans 13 residues.

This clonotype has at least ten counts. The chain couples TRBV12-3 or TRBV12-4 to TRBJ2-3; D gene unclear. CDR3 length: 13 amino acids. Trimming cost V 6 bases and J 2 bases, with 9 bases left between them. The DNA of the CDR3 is TGTGCCAGCAGCCGGACCCCCACAGATACGCAGTATTTT. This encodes CASSRTPTDTQYF.

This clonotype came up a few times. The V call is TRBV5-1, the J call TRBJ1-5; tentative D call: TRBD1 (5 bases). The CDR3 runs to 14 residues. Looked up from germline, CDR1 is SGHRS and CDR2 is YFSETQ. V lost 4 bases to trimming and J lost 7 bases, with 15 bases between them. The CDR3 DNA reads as TGCGCCAGCAGCCCTGGACATCGGGGACAGCCCCAGCATTTT. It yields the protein CASSPGHRGQPQHF.

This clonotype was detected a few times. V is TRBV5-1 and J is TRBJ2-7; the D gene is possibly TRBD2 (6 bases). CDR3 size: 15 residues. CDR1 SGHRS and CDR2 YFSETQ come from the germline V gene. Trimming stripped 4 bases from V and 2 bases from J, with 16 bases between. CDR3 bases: TGCGCCAGCAGCCCCGGAGGGGAGTACACCTACGAGCAGTACTTC. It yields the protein CASSPGGEYTYEQYF.

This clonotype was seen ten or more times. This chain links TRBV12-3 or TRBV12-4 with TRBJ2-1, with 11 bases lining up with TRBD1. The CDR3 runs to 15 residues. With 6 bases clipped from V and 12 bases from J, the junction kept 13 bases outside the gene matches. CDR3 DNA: TGTGCCAGCAGGGACTCCGGGACAGGGGGTCCCCGGCAGTTCTTC. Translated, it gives CASRDSGTGGPRQFF.

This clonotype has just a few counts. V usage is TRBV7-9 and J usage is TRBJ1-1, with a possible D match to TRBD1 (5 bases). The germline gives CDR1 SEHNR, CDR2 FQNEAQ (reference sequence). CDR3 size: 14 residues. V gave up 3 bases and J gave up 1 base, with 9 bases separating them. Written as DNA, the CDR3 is TGTGCCAGCAGCTTGGGACTTACGAACACTGAAGCTTTCTTT. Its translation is CASSLGLTNTEAFF.